The 18 T cell receptor beta chains in this list originate from one sample, sequenced in a study of blood T cell repertoires in COVID-19. Repertoires were generated with immunoSEQ multiplex PCR, while TCRdb's copy carries only in-frame clones and drops some. The table has 270,000 or so clones, approximately 90% seen once. Sequencing was performed on peripheral blood. These receptors came from a man aged 40-49 years with acute or convalescent COVID-19.

The chain uses TRBV7-2 and TRBJ2-2; D not certain. Trimming removed 4 bases at V and 5 bases at J, with 8 bases between. Germline CDR1 reads SGHTA; CDR2 reads FQGNSA. This CDR3 region has 13 residues. The CDR3 DNA follows: TGTGCCAGCAGCTGGCCCAATACCGGGGAGCTGTTTTTT. It translates to CASSWPNTGELFF.

This clone was picked up a small number of times. The chain uses TRBV27 and TRBJ1-5; D remains unclear. The germline V and J ends were trimmed by 4 bases and 5 bases, with 15 bases remaining between them. In germline, CDR1 is MNHEY, CDR2 SMNVEV (reference sequence). CDR3 size: 15 residues. The CDR3 is CASSSSRIEDQPQHF. The CDR3 DNA follows: TGTGCCAGCAGTTCTAGCCGGATCGAGGATCAGCCCCAGCATTTT.

The chain recombines TRBV27 with TRBJ1-1; a possible D gene is TRBD1 (5 bases). The CDR3 runs 14 residues. The V gene's germline CDR1 is MNHEY and CDR2 SMNVEV (reference sequence). V lost 1 base and J lost 4, with 10 bases in between. The CDR3 DNA is TGTGCCAGCAGTTTATTGGGGGGGGGCACTGAAGCTTTCTTT. It translates to CASSLLGGGTEAFF.

The chain employs TRBV30 and TRBJ1-5; D not certain. The germline V and J ends were trimmed by 1 base and 3 bases, with 7 bases remaining between them. The germline CDR1 and CDR2 sequences are GTSNPN and SVGIG (reference sequence). The CDR3 sequence is 13 residues long. Here the CDR3 DNA reads TGTGCCTGGAGTGGTAACACCAATCAGCCCCAGCATTTT. Protein sequence: CAWSGNTNQPQHF.

CDR3: CASSTAGARGYTF. CDR3 bases: TGTGCCAGCAGCACAGCGGGGGCGAGGGGCTACACCTTC. The chain couples TRBV12-3 or TRBV12-4 to TRBJ1-2; tentatively, D is TRBD1 (6 bases). V was cut by 6 bases and J by 8 bases, with 16 bases left in between. This CDR3 spans 13 amino acids.

The chain couples TRBV25-1 to TRBJ2-1; TRBD1 matches 7 bases. The germline CDR1 and CDR2 sequences are MGHDK and SYGVNS. The CDR3 runs to 15 residues. V shed 5 bases, J shed 0 bases, and the junction held 4 bases outside the gene matches. The CDR3 bases are TGTGCCAGCAGTCCTTCAGGGGGCTCCTACAATGAGCAGTTCTTC. Translation gives CASSPSGGSYNEQFF.

A single count supports this clone. This rearrangement joins TRBV7-9 to TRBJ1-2; D might be TRBD1 (5 bases). CDR3 length equals 13 residues. Between the trimmed V and J ends, which lost 3 bases and 8 bases, there was a span of 13 bases. Germline V gives CDR1 SEHNR, CDR2 FQNEAQ (reference sequence). The CDR3 sequence: CASSLTREGGYTF. The DNA for the CDR3 is TGTGCCAGCAGCTTGACCAGGGAGGGCGGCTACACCTTC.

The chain carries TRBV11-2 and TRBJ1-2; possible D gene TRBD1, 5 bases. The germline gives CDR1 SGHAT, CDR2 FQNNGV. The CDR3 is 14 amino acids. V was trimmed by 3 bases and J by 1 base, leaving 9 bases between them. DNA for the CDR3: TGTGCCAGCAGCTTTCACGACAGTAACTATGGCTACACCTTC. Amino acids: CASSFHDSNYGYTF.

J is TRBJ1-1 and V is TRBV9; the D is unclear. Germline V gene data show CDR1 as SGDLS and CDR2 as YYNGEE. Deletions cut 2 bases from V and 0 bases from J, with 11 bases between. The CDR3 covers 15 residues. The CDR3, as DNA: TGTGCCAGCAGCGTCACGGGGTCTATGAACACTGAAGCTTTCTTT. Its protein product is CASSVTGSMNTEAFF. The full variable domain, with the rest looked up from reference TRBV9 and TRBJ1-1, is DSGVTQTPKHLITATGQRVTLRCSPRSGDLSVYWYQQSLDQGLQFLIQYYNGEERAKGNILERFSAQQFPDLHSELNLSSLELGDSALYFCASSVTGSMNTEAFFGQGTRLTVV.

The chain carries TRBV4-1 and TRBJ2-1; TRBD2 agrees at 13 bases. The germline CDR1 and CDR2 sequences are MGHRA and YSYEKL. CDR3 length: 18 residues. The V segment lost 3 bases and the J segment 8 bases; nucleotides outside the gene matches: 13. CDR3 loop: CASSQETSGGVKRDEQFF. The DNA for the CDR3 is TGCGCCAGCAGCCAGGAAACTAGCGGGGGGGTAAAGAGAGATGAGCAGTTCTTC.

The chain employs TRBV5-4 and TRBJ1-2, with unresolved D. The CDR3 runs 14 residues. Trimming pared 3 bases from V and 7 bases from J, leaving 16 bases between. The germline V gene has CDR1 SGHNT and CDR2 YYREEE (reference sequence). The CDR3 is CASSYNDGSSGYTF. The CDR3 nucleotides are TGTGCCAGCAGCTACAATGACGGGTCTAGTGGCTACACCTTC.

The chain has TRBV4-2 and TRBJ2-7; 15 bases are a match to TRBD2. V lost 5 bases, J lost 6 bases, and 8 bases stayed unmatched. The CDR3 is 16 residues long. From germline, CDR1 is LGHNA and CDR2 YNFKEQ. The CDR3 DNA sequence: TGTGCCAGCAGCAGGACTAGCGGGGGGGCCTTGGGCGAGCAGTACTTC. It yields the protein CASSRTSGGALGEQYF.

A single count supports this clone. This chain joins TRBV5-1 and TRBJ2-6; D is possibly TRBD1 (5 bases). The germline gives CDR1 SGHRS, CDR2 YFSETQ. Trimming shortened V by 2 bases and J by 4 bases, and 10 bases separated the two germline ends. The CDR3 sequence is 15 residues long. CDR3 sequence reads: CASSLGAAGANVLTF. The CDR3, as DNA: TGCGCCAGCAGCTTAGGGGCAGCAGGGGCCAACGTCCTGACTTTC.

The chain couples TRBV4-2 to TRBJ2-3, with TRBD2 matching over 8 bases. With 1 base clipped from V and 5 bases from J, the junction kept 5 bases outside the gene matches. Per the germline V gene, CDR1 is LGHNA and CDR2 is YNFKEQ. The CDR3 sequence is 15 residues long. CDR3 region: CASSQGPAGEDTQYF. CDR3 in DNA: TGTGCCAGCAGCCAAGGTCCAGCGGGGGAAGATACGCAGTATTTT.

V gene TRBV29-1 combines with J gene TRBJ1-1; D possibly corresponds to TRBD1 (6 bases). Germline-derived CDR1 and CDR2 are SQVTM and ANQGSEA. The V end lost 2 bases, the J end lost 2 bases, and 12 bases lay between the germline ends. This CDR3 spans 14 amino acids. The CDR3 spells CSVEWGQGNTEAFF. CDR3 sequence (DNA): TGCAGCGTTGAATGGGGGCAGGGTAACACTGAAGCTTTCTTT.

This sequence joins TRBV4-2 and TRBJ1-1, with a tentative D call TRBD1 (6 bases). The CDR3 totals 14 residues. CDR1 is LGHNA and CDR2 is YNFKEQ in the germline V gene. Trimming pared 0 bases from V and 5 bases from J, leaving 10 bases between. This CDR3 reads CASSQEQGRTEAFF. Written as DNA, the CDR3 is TGTGCCAGCAGCCAAGAACAGGGAAGGACTGAAGCTTTCTTT.

The chain is built from TRBV2 and TRBJ2-5; 7 positions agree with TRBD1. Germline V gene data show CDR1 as SNHLY and CDR2 as FYNNEI. J was trimmed by 3 bases and V by 6 bases; bases with no gene match: 4. CDR3 length equals 13 residues. The CDR3 coding sequence is TGTGCCAGCAGACGACAGGGTGAAGAGACCCAGTACTTC. This encodes CASRRQGEETQYF.

This clone was seen once. The genes are TRBV2 and TRBJ2-7; possible D gene TRBD2, 7 bases. The CDR3 covers 14 residues. Germline-derived CDR1 and CDR2 are SNHLY and FYNNEI. Trimming cost V 4 bases and J 3 bases, with 13 bases left between them. CDR3 residues: CASSVGGADYEQYF. The CDR3 nucleotides read TGTGCCAGCAGTGTAGGGGGGGCCGACTACGAGCAGTACTTC. Drawing the rest from reference TRBV2 and TRBJ2-7, the complete variable domain is EPEVTQTPSHQVTQMGQEVILRCVPISNHLYFYWYRQILGQKVEFLVSFYNNEISEKSEIFDDQFSVERPDGSNFTLKIRSTKLEDSAMYFCASSVGGADYEQYFGPGTRLTVT.